This T cell receptor (beta chain) originates from a study of T cells in Graves' hyperthyroidism and ophthalmopathy. V lost 4 bases, J lost 3 bases, and 2 bases stayed unmatched. This CDR3 is built from 14 residues. The V gene's germline CDR1 is MNHNS and CDR2 SASEGT. PBMCs were sourced from over 8.5 ml fresh peripheral blood. Findings of the study overall: For ophthalmopathy, model prediction preceded onset by a median approximately 6 months. Ophthalmopathy could be told apart from stable hyperthyroidism with a 13 V-J model. The blood repertoire included most of the expanded thyroid clonotypes above 0.001.

This clonotype was seen a handful of times. As yet, its antigen is unknown. From RNA transcripts, TCR beta CDR3 regions were amplified. Carried out on the TCR CDR3, a first-round RT-PCR used the HTBI primer set. MiXCR, run by TCRdb on the multiplex PCR reads, gives a single entry per CDR3 protein. The sample has a few hundred thousand distinct CDR3 sequences, approximately 23% seen once. Source material: blood. This receptor was identified in a woman in her 70s with Graves' ophthalmopathy. This chain joins TRBV6-1 and TRBJ1-1; 10 nucleotides match TRBD1. This CDR3 is CASSVTGGDTEAFF. CDR3 DNA sequence: TGTGCCAGCAGTGTGACAGGGGGCGACACTGAAGCTTTCTTT.